Below, 13 T cell receptor beta chains from the same sample are listed, as sequenced in a study of blood T cell repertoires in COVID-19. Repertoires were generated with immunoSEQ multiplex PCR, while TCRdb's copy carries only in-frame clones and drops some. This sample carries roughly 180,000 clones, around 82% of them seen once, and the ten largest clones take about 11%. The sequenced material came from PBMCs or T cells enriched from blood (not recorded which). The receptor source for this set is a man in his forties who had recovered from COVID-19.

The V call is TRBV15, the J call TRBJ2-1, with 14 bases that match TRBD2. CDR1 and CDR2 from the germline V gene are LNHNV and YYDKDF (reference sequence). This CDR3 has 20 residues. V was clipped by 2 bases and J by 2 bases; unmatched bases: 11. The CDR3 DNA reads as TGTGCCACCAGCAGAATAGGGACTAGCGGGAGAGGTCCTCCCTACAATGAGCAGTTCTTC. Translating gives CATSRIGTSGRGPPYNEQFF. Combining the CDR3 with reference TRBV15 and TRBJ2-1 gives the whole variable domain DAMVIQNPRYQVTQFGKPVTLSCSQTLNHNVMYWYQQKSSQAPKLLFHYYDKDFNNEADTPDNFQSRRPNTSFCFLDIRSPGLGDTAMYLCATSRIGTSGRGPPYNEQFFGPGTRLTVL.

This rearrangement joins TRBV11-3 to TRBJ2-1; TRBD1 agrees at 9 bases. The CDR3 length is 16 residues. The V gene's germline CDR1 is SGHNT and CDR2 YENEEA. The ends lost 5 bases at V and 9 bases at J; junction bases unmatched: 14. In nucleotides, the CDR3 is TGTGCCAGCAGCCCGGGGACAGGGCAACCAGGCGTTGAGCAGTTCTTC. Its translation: CASSPGTGQPGVEQFF. The full variable domain, in which reference TRBV11-3 and TRBJ2-1 provide the parts outside the CDR3, is EAGVVQSPRYKIIEKKQPVAFWCNPISGHNTLYWYLQNLGQGPELLIRYENEEAVDDSQLPKDRFSAERLKGVDSTLKIQPAELGDSAVYLCASSPGTGQPGVEQFFGPGTRLTVL.

For the CDR3, the DNA is TGTGCCAGCAGCCCGTGGGTCGGGAGTATGACATTGGACACCGGGGAGCTGTTTTTT. This gives the protein CASSPWVGSMTLDTGELFF. The chain carries TRBV5-4 and TRBJ2-2; the D gene is possibly TRBD2 (6 bases). V was clipped by 4 bases and J by 3 bases, with 25 bases between them. The V gene's germline CDR1 is SGHNT and CDR2 YYREEE (reference sequence). The CDR3 has 19 amino acids.

The V and J genes are TRBV7-9 and TRBJ2-3; 9 bases fit TRBD2. This CDR3 is 17 amino acids long. Germline-derived CDR1 and CDR2 are SEHNR and FQNEAQ (reference sequence). J was trimmed by 2 bases and V by 5 bases; bases with no gene match: 11. The CDR3 DNA reads TGTGCCAGCAGCCCCTTTAGCGCGGGAGGGGACACAGATACGCAGTATTTT. As protein: CASSPFSAGGDTDTQYF.

The V and J genes are TRBV2 and TRBJ1-6; D gene unclear. This CDR3 comprises 13 residues. V shed 6 bases and J shed 7 bases, with 10 bases lying between them. Germline CDR1 SNHLY, CDR2 FYNNEI. The DNA for the CDR3 is TGTGCCAGCAGCTCCGCTCGGAATTCACCCCTCCACTTT. It specifies CASSSARNSPLHF. Full variable domain (outside the CDR3, taken from reference TRBV2 and TRBJ1-6): EPEVTQTPSHQVTQMGQEVILRCVPISNHLYFYWYRQILGQKVEFLVSFYNNEISEKSEIFDDQFSVERPDGSNFTLKIRSTKLEDSAMYFCASSSARNSPLHFGNGTRLTVT.

The rearrangement joins TRBV2 to TRBJ2-7, with 8 bases that match TRBD1. V lost 3 bases to trimming and J lost 2 bases; unmatched junction nucleotides: 6. The CDR3 runs 15 residues. Per the germline V gene, CDR1 is SNHLY and CDR2 is FYNNEI. The CDR3 reads CASSEGTGRTYEQYF. As DNA, the CDR3 is TGTGCCAGCAGTGAGGGGACAGGAAGGACCTACGAGCAGTACTTC. Combining the CDR3 with reference TRBV2 and TRBJ2-7 gives the whole variable domain EPEVTQTPSHQVTQMGQEVILRCVPISNHLYFYWYRQILGQKVEFLVSFYNNEISEKSEIFDDQFSVERPDGSNFTLKIRSTKLEDSAMYFCASSEGTGRTYEQYFGPGTRLTVT.

The V call is TRBV3-1 (or the pseudogene TRBV3-2), the J call TRBJ1-4, with 9 bases matching TRBD1. The J segment lost 7 bases and the V segment lost 3 bases, leaving 9 bases of the junction unmatched. This CDR3 has 16 residues. CDR1 is LGHDT and CDR2 is YNNKEL in the germline V gene (reference sequence). CDR3 sequence (DNA): TGTGCCAGCAGCCACGAGACGGGACAGGGAGGTGAAAAACTGTTTTTT. Protein product: CASSHETGQGGEKLFF.

This rearrangement joins TRBV4-2 to TRBJ2-7, with TRBD1 identical over 12 bases. The CDR3 length is 15 residues. From germline, CDR1 is LGHNA and CDR2 YNFKEQ. Germline trimming cut 4 bases from V and 4 bases from J; bases unmatched to any gene: 5. The CDR3 region is CASSLVGQGAYEQYF. DNA of the CDR3: TGTGCCAGCAGCCTAGTGGGACAGGGGGCATACGAGCAGTACTTC.

This sequence joins TRBV27 and TRBJ2-7, with 10 positions matching TRBD2. Trimming at V came to 6 bases and at J to 7 bases, leaving 12 bases not matched to a gene. The CDR3 loop spans 15 amino acids. Germline values: CDR1 MNHEY, CDR2 SMNVEV (reference sequence). CDR3 loop: CASRSGLAGVAEQYF. CDR3 nucleotide sequence: TGTGCCAGCAGGTCCGGGCTAGCGGGGGTAGCAGAGCAGTACTTC.

The J gene is TRBJ1-5, the V gene TRBV7-2; a weak D match, TRBD1 (5 bases). Germline V CDR1 and CDR2: SGHTA, FQGNSA. Trimming pared 7 bases from V and 3 bases from J, leaving 13 bases between. The CDR3 contains 14 residues. Here the CDR3 DNA reads TGTGCCAGCACCAGGTGGGGGGACAATCAGCCCCAGCATTTT. Its protein is CASTRWGDNQPQHF. Variable domain in full (rest from reference TRBV7-2 and TRBJ1-5): GAGVSQSPSNKVTEKGKDVELRCDPISGHTALYWYRQSLGQGLEFLIYFQGNSAPDKSGLPSDRFSAERTGGSVSTLTIQRTQQEDSAVYLCASTRWGDNQPQHFGDGTRLSIL.

The chain combines TRBV30 with TRBJ2-5; 9 bases match TRBD1. In germline, CDR1 is GTSNPN, CDR2 SVGIG (reference sequence). With V trimmed by 2 bases and J by 5 bases, 9 bases remained unmatched. CDR3 length: 15 residues. CDR3 sequence (DNA): TGTGCCTGGAGTTTGGGACAGGGTAATTGGGAGACCCAGTACTTC. This sequence encodes CAWSLGQGNWETQYF.

The J gene is TRBJ1-2, the V gene TRBV28; 8 positions match TRBD1. CDR3 length: 14 residues. V lost 6 bases and J lost 4; bases outside the gene matches: 7. Germline CDR1 reads MDHEN; CDR2 reads SYDVKM. In nucleotides, the CDR3 is TGTGCCAGCAGCACCACGGGACAGGCCTATGGCTACACCTTC. It yields the protein CASSTTGQAYGYTF.

The chain recombines TRBV15 with TRBJ2-1; the match to TRBD2 covers 8 bases. CDR1 and CDR2 from the germline V gene are LNHNV and YYDKDF (reference sequence). V dropped 8 bases and J dropped 0; count of bases not matched to a gene: 6. This CDR3 is 15 amino acids long. In DNA, the CDR3 is TGTGCCACCTTAGCGGGATCTAGCTCCTACAATGAGCAGTTCTTC. Protein product: CATLAGSSSYNEQFF.